The TCR beta chain under discussion was sequenced for a study of cytomegalovirus exposure and HLA in healthy donors (dated by TCRdb to about 2017). Regarding the complete study: According to an earlier analysis of 550 to 750 of the donors, some 180 million T cells yielded roughly 110 million unique TCR beta sequences and less than 300 Gb of sequence data. Among under 450 genotyped donors of the cohort, an average of around 240,000 unique TCR beta nucleotide sequences were sequenced per donor, around 20% of them non-productive. A later genetic analysis used genome-wide SNP genotypes for about 65% of the roughly 670 donors, treating that subset as a discovery cohort. The number of donors typed differed by locus, with roughly 620-630 for A, B, C, DRB1 and DQB1, approximately 500 for DQA1, approximately 570 for DPA1, and around 460 for DPB1. HLA typing included class I and class II loci at four-digit resolution. Roughly 300 gigabases of sequencing data and about 92 million unique TCR sequences made up an early release that covered 500 to 700 HLA-typed donors. The study combined high-throughput TCR immunosequencing, statistical association of individual TCRs with disease status, and machine learning to predict cytomegalovirus infection status. The aim of the study was to test whether cataloging public T cell receptors could identify signatures of past pathogen exposure. A separate validation cohort of roughly 130 different subjects was used in addition to the approximately 640-subject first cohort. To study patterns of TCR occurrence, a later analysis re-analyzed previously published TCR beta repertoires from several hundred donors and added high-resolution HLA genotyping. Of the approximately 370 genotyped donors, approximately 80% were placed in the genetic ancestry cluster associated with self-reported Caucasian donors. The study profiled the T cell repertoires of 550 to 700 subjects by immunosequencing and related them to cytomegalovirus serostatus. Alongside the repertoire data, information on donor age, sex, ethnicity and CMV serostatus was compiled. An earlier analysis of around 580 of the donors used high-throughput TCR beta sequencing to judge whether each TCR beta V gene segment behaved as functional or pseudogenic. Four or five DR-DQ haplotypes were handled as single units for association and clustering because linkage in the cohort was strong. All discovery cohort repertoires had been generated on a single sequencing platform. In the later analysis, no new phenotypic data were used to find candidate immune exposures; instead, reliance was placed on TCR beta sequences and their occurrence across donors.

The CDR3, cysteine through phenylalanine, is 13 amino acids long. CDR3 DNA only is kept here, 39 bases in frame from base 1. As encoded in the germline V gene (reference sequence), CDR1 is MNHEY while CDR2 is SMNVEV. A note on this clone: This clone's antigen is unknown. An end of the junction differs from the germline gene, which may be a read error.

The cohort was made up of several hundred healthy bone marrow donors. All cohort members were sampled while nominally healthy, although unrecorded immune exposures were likely present. The donor tested CMV seronegative and was one of the 352 seronegative cohort members. A peripheral blood sample was provided by each donor, and peripheral blood mononuclear cells were used for TCR beta sequencing. Genomic DNA extraction from the blood cell samples was performed with the Qiagen DNeasy Blood Extraction Kit. The paper's findings and limits, for the study overall: A further reported finding was that TCR beta sequences accurately predicted the HLA-A and HLA-B alleles for most subjects in the first cohort. Presence/absence analyses assumed roughly uniform sequencing depth across donors, an assumption that may not hold. Compared with the roughly 670-donor mean, donors in an Asian-associated ancestry cluster had fewer N-insertions in productive TCRs, according to a later genetic analysis. Because counts were too low, seventeen rarely observed V segments, including chromosome 9 orphons, were excluded from the earlier analysis of roughly 580 of the donors. A cluster of highly shared sequence variants was judged likely to be a technical artifact of the sequencing pipeline. According to a later analysis, TCR association rates differed among HLA loci, with DRB1 alleles showing the most associated TCRs and HLA-C alleles showing the fewest. Because HLA typing was missing for some donors at each locus, association tests included only the typed subset. Cytomegalovirus status was reported to be diagnosed by the classifier with high specificity and sensitivity in both the original and validation cohorts. Linkage disequilibrium might explain the correlated functional status among segregating V segments, but an unknown experimental factor could not be excluded. Most TCR sequences were seen in very few donors, while some public TCRs were found in many individuals. When HLA alleles, especially DR and DQ, strongly co-occurred, TCR associations were difficult to assign to individual alleles. In vitro tests confirmed that a few of the cytomegalovirus-associated TCR beta chains recognize cytomegalovirus antigens. In a later analysis, most CMV-associated TCR beta chains were found to appear HLA-restricted, with HLA associations seemingly driven largely by CMV exposure. The cohort was sequenced for TCR beta chains only, and without alpha or paired-chain data the features that could be detected were limited. A later analysis associated about 17,000 TCR beta sequences with specific HLA alleles at a false discovery rate of 0.05. For the cohort, immune exposure information was limited to CMV serostatus. In a later analysis, several top co-occurrence clusters were reported to appear linked to parvovirus B19, influenza, CMV and Epstein-Barr virus. Because the 87-base-pair reads could not distinguish some IMGT-functional V segments, including TRBV6-2 and TRBV6-3, those segments were excluded. A later genetic analysis associated a missense DCLRE1C variant with V-gene and J-gene trimming of TCR beta chains, and an independent cohort replicated the association. The authors suggested that the approach could potentially be generalized to other disease states and immunological phenotypes. An earlier analysis of roughly 570 of the donors showed that most TCR beta V segments appeared in productive rearrangements either about 87% or about 30% of the time, which broadly matched IMGT annotations. Compared with equally common non-associated chains, HLA-associated TCR beta chains in a later analysis were more clonally expanded and had lower generation probabilities. In the study, 150 to 200 TCR beta chains were listed as associated with cytomegalovirus.

The protocol used for the library was the immunoSEQ multiplex PCR assay. The multiplex PCR relied on a mix of 60 forward primers for TCR Vbeta segments and 13 reverse primers for TCR Jbeta segments. The CDR3 region of rearranged TCR beta genes was amplified from genomic DNA with a multiplex PCR assay. On the Illumina HiSeq System, the amplified TCR beta libraries were sequenced as 87-base-pair reads. Concerning the study's data processing: A later analysis counted approximately 74 million unique TCR beta chains across the 550 to 750 repertoires, and about 10 million of these chains were shared by at least two donors. A nearest-neighbor algorithm error-corrected the raw reads and collapsed the reads into unique sequences, merging closely related sequences to remove PCR and sequencing errors. To assign V, D and J gene segments, CDR3 sequences were aligned to IMGT reference sequences. For a sequence to be retained, a match of at least six nucleotides to both a V gene segment and a J gene segment was required. A rearrangement was called productive if the CDR3 had no stop codons and remained in frame with V and J, and every other rearrangement was called non-productive. CDR3 was defined according to IMGT convention as the region running from the second conserved V-encoded cysteine to the conserved J-encoded phenylalanine. The earlier analysis of about 530 of the donors excluded any sequence lacking an unambiguous match to a single V gene segment. In an earlier analysis of around 600 of the donors, V segments were called functional above 56.7% productive rearrangements and were called segregating when the between-donor standard deviation exceeded 5%. A statistical classification framework was built for diagnosing cytomegalovirus status from the catalog of TCR beta chain sequences. V and J gene assignment, in a later analysis, came from comparing TCR nucleotide sequences with IMGT/GENE-DB human TR gene sequences. A later analysis assigned CDR3 sequences and most-parsimonious VDJ recombination scenarios with the TCRdist pipeline. A later analysis defined each TCR beta chain by its CDR3 amino acid sequence plus V-gene family, and excluded reads lacking a unique V-gene family. In a later analysis, around 650 highly shared, low-generation-probability nucleotide sequences were removed to address suspected cross-contamination and a sequencing artifact. In a later analysis, a clonal expansion index for each public chain was calculated from normalized within-repertoire ranks of inferred template counts. In a later analysis, generation probabilities were computed using a VDJ recombination model fitted to out-of-frame rearrangements, and the results were checked against IGoR. In a later analysis, TCR-TCR, TCR-HLA and TCR-CMV co-occurrence was scored with hypergeometric tests, and a repertoire-size bias correction was applied to TCR pairs. To estimate false discovery rates, a later analysis permuted the HLA or CMV assignments 20 times. In a later analysis, co-occurring TCRs were grouped with DBSCAN, and TCRdist sequence similarity was added when clustering was performed within HLA-allele-positive subsets. For co-occurrence clustering, repertoires with fewer than 30,000 or more than 120,000 public chains were excluded, along with roughly 5 repertoires with anomalous nucleotide sharing. The table comes from immuneACCESS by way of TCRdb, which keeps in-frame sequences with V and J called. Part of the clones is missing from these tables; in studies checked, under half for an unresolved V gene and the rest for unknown reasons. V and J calls and clone size are copied from that table; D and trimming were computed from the DNA. The sample profile shows about 190,000 clones; approximately 90% of them were found once. About 1.1% of the sample is in the top ten clones.

The rearranged segments are TRBV27 and TRBJ2-7; TRBD1 matches 8 bases in the middle. Sequences were obtained from PBMCs. The clonotype was recovered from a boy between 2 and 10 years old in good health and CMV-seronegative. The nucleotides read TGTGCCAGCAGCCTTGTTAGGGGGGACAGGACCTCCTTC. This sequence encodes CASSLVRGDRTSF.